Sequencing of this TCR beta chain was carried out in a study of blood T cell repertoires in COVID-19. Study in general: COVID-19 samples from acute and convalescent phases originated in the United States, Italy and Spain. The cDNA or gDNA used as material had been derived from T cells, B-cell-depleted T cells, or PBMCs.

Germline assignment: CDR1 SGHRS and CDR2 YFSETQ. J gave up 2 bases and V 3 bases, and 2 bases lay outside the gene matches. The CDR3 runs 14 residues. Authors' processing steps: Reference gene primer amplification yielded estimated nucleated cell counts. Data came from immunoSEQ multiplex PCR; TCRdb stores just in-frame clones and leaves some out. That table is the source of V, J and clone size, and D and trimming were worked out from the DNA. This table has under 85,000 clones, 80% to 85% appearing once. The gene calls are TRBV5-1 and TRBJ2-7; TRBD1 matches at 10 bases. This clonotype was sampled from a man aged 45-65 years with acute or convalescent COVID-19. The sequenced sample consisted of peripheral blood. CDR3 in amino acids: CASSSGQGPYEQYF. CDR3 nucleotides: TGCGCCAGCAGCTCGGGACAGGGGCCCTACGAGCAGTACTTC.